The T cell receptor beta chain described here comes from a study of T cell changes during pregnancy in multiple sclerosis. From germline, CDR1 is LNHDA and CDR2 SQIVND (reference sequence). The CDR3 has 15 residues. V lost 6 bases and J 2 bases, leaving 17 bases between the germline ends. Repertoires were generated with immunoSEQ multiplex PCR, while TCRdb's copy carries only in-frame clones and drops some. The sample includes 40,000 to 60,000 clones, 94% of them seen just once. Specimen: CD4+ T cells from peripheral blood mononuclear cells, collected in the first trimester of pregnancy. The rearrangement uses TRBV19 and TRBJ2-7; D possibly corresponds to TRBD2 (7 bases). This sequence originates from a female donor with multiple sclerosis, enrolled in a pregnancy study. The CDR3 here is CASSRGGGSTYEQYF. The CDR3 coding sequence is TGTGCCAGTAGCCGAGGGGGGGGCTCGACCTACGAGCAGTACTTC.